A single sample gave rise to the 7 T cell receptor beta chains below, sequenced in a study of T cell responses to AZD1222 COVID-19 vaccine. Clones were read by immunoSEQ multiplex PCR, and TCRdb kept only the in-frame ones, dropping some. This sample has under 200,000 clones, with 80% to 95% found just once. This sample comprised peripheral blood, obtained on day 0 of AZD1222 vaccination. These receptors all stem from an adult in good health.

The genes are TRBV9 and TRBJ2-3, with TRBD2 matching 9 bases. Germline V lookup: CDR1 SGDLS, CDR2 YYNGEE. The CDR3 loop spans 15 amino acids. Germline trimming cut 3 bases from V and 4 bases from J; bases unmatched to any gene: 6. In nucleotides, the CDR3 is TGTGCCAGCAGCGATGAGGCGGGGGGGCCAGATACGCAGTATTTT. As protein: CASSDEAGGPDTQYF.

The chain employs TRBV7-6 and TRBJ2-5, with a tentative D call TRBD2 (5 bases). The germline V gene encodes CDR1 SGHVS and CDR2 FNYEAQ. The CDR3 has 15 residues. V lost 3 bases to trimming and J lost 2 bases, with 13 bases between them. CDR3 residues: CASSLTGVGQETQYF. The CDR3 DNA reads TGTGCCAGCAGCTTGACCGGGGTGGGGCAAGAGACCCAGTACTTC.

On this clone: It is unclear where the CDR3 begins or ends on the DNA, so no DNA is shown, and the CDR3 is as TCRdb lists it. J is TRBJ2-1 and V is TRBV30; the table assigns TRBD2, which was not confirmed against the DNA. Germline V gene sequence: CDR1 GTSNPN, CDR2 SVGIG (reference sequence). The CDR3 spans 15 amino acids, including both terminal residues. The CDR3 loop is CAWSVAGGTSYVRFF.

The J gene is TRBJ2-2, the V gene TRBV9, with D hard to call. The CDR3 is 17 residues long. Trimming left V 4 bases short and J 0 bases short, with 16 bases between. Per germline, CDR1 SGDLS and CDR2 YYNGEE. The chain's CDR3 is CASSPHIRRTNTGELFF. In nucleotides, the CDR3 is TGTGCCAGCAGCCCTCACATCAGGCGTACGAACACCGGGGAGCTGTTTTTT.

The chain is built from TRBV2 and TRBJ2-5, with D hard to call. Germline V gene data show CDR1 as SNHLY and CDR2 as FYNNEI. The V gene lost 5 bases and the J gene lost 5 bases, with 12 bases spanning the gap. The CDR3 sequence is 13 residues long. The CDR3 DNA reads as TGTGCCAGCAGTAAAGTCAGAACGGAGACCCAGTACTTC. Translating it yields CASSKVRTETQYF.

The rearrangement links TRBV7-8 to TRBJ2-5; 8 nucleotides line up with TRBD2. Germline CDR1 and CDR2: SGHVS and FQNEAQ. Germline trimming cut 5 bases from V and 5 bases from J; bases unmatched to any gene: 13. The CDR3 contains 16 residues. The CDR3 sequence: CASSQTELPGGETQYF. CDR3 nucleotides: TGTGCCAGCAGCCAAACTGAACTGCCGGGAGGGGAGACCCAGTACTTC.

In nucleotides, the CDR3 is TGTGCCTCCCATGGTGGTGCGGGGGGGGACTATGGCTACACCTTC. It specifies CASHGGAGGDYGYTF. The V call is TRBV6-5, the J call TRBJ1-2, with TRBD1 as a possible D gene (5 bases). This CDR3 region has 15 residues. CDR1 and CDR2 (germline): MNHEY, SVGAGI. With 11 bases removed from V and 3 bases from J, the gap between germline ends came to 22 bases.